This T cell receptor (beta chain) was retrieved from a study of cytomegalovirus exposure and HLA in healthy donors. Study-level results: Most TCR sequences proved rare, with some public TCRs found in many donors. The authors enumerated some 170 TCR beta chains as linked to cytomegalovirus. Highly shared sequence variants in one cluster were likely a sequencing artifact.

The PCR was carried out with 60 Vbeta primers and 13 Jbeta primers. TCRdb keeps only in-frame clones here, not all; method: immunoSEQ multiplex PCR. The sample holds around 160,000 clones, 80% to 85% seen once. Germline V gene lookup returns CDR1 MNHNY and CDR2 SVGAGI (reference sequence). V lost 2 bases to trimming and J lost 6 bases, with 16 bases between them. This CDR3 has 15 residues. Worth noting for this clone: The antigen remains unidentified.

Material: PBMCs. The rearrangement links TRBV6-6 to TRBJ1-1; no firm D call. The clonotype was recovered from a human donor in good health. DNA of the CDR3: TGTGCCAGCAGTTACGAGTTGCAGGCTATCGCTGAAGCTTTCTTT. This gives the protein CASSYELQAIAEAFF.